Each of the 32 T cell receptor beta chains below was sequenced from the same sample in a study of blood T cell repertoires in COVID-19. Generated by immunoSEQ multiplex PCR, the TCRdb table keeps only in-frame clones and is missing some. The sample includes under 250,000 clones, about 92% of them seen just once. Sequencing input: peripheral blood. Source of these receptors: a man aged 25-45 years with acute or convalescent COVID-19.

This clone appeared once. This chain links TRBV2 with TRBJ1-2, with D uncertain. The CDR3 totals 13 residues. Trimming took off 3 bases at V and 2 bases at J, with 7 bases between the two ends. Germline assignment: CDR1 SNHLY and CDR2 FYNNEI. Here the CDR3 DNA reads TGTGCCAGCAGTGATTCGGGAAACTATGGCTACACCTTC. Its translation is CASSDSGNYGYTF.

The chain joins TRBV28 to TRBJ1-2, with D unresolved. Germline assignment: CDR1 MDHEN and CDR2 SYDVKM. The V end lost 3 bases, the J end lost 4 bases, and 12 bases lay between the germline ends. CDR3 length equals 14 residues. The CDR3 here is CASSFPDLFYGYTF. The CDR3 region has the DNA TGTGCCAGCAGTTTCCCAGATTTGTTCTATGGCTACACCTTC.

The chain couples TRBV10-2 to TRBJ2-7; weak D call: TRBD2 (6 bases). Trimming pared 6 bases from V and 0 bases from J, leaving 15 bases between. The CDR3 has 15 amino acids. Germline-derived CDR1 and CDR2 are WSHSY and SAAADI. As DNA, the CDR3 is TGCGCCAGCAGACCGGGGAGCGGGTCCTCCTACGAGCAGTACTTC. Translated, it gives CASRPGSGSSYEQYF.

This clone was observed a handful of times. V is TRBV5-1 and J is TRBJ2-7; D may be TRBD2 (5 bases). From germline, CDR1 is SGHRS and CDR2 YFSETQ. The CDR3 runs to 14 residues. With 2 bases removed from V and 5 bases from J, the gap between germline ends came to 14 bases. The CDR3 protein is CASSFALEAHEQYF. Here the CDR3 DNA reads TGCGCCAGCAGCTTTGCACTAGAAGCTCACGAGCAGTACTTC.

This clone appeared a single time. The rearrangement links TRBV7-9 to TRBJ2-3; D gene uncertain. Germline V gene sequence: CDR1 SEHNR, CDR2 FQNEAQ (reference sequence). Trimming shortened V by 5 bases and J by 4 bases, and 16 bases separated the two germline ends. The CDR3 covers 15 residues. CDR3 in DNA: TGTGCCAGCAGCCTGACTTTGGGTGGCGCAGATACGCAGTATTTT. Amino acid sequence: CASSLTLGGADTQYF.

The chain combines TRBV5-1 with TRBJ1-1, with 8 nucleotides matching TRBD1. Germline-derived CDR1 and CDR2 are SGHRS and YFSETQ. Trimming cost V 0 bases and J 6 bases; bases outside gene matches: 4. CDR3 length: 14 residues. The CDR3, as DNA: TGCGCCAGCAGCTTGGGACAGGGGCTATCTGAAGCTTTCTTT. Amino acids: CASSLGQGLSEAFF.

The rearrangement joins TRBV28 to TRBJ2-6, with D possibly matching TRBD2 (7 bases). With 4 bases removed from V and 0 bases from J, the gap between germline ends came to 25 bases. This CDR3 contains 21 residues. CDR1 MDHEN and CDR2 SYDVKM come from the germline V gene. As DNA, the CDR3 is TGTGCCAGCAGTTCGTCCGGGGGGCGGGCTCAAATCGTCTCTGGGGCCAACGTCCTGACTTTC. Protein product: CASSSSGGRAQIVSGANVLTF.

The CDR3 DNA is TGTGCCAGCAGCCACTTGGGGCAGAGCTCCTACGAGCAGTACTTC. Residues: CASSHLGQSSYEQYF. The V and J genes are TRBV14 and TRBJ2-7; tentative D call: TRBD1 (5 bases). V lost 3 bases and J lost 0, with 12 bases in between. The germline gives CDR1 SGHDN, CDR2 FVKESK. This CDR3 contains 15 residues.

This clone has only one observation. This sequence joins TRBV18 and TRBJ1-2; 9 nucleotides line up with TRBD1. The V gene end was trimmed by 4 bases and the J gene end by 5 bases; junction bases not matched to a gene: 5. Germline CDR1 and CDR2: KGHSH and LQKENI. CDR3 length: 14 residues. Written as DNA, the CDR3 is TGTGCCAGCTCACAGGGACAGGGAGAGTATGGCTACACCTTC. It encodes CASSQGQGEYGYTF.

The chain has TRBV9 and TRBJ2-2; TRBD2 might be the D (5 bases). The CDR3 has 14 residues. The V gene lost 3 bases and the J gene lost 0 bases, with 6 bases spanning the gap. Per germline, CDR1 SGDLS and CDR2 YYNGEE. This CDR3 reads CASSATTNTGELFF. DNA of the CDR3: TGTGCCAGCAGCGCGACTACGAACACCGGGGAGCTGTTTTTT. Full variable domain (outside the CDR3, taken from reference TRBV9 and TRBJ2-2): DSGVTQTPKHLITATGQRVTLRCSPRSGDLSVYWYQQSLDQGLQFLIQYYNGEERAKGNILERFSAQQFPDLHSELNLSSLELGDSALYFCASSATTNTGELFFGEGSRLTVL.

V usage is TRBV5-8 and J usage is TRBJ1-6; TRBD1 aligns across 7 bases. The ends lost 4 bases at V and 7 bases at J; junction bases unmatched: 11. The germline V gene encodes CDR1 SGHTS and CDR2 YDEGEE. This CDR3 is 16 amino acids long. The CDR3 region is CASSRTDRARNSPLHF. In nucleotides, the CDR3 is TGTGCCAGCAGCAGAACCGACAGGGCGCGGAATTCACCCCTCCACTTT.

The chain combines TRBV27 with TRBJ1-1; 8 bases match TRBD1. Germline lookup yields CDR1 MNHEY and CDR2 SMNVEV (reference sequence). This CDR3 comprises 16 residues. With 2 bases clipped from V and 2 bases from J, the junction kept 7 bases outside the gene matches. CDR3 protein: CASSLAGDRINTEAFF. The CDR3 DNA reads TGTGCCAGCAGTTTAGCAGGGGACAGGATAAACACTGAAGCTTTCTTT.

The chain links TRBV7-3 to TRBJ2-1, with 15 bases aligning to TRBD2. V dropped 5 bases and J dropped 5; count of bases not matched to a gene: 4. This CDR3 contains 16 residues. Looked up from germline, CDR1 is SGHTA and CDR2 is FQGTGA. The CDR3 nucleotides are TGTGCCAGCAGCCGGACTAGCGGGAGGGCCGACAATGAGCAGTTCTTC. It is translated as CASSRTSGRADNEQFF. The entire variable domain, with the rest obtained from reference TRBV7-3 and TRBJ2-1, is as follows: GAGVSQTPSNKVTEKGKYVELRCDPISGHTALYWYRQSLGQGPEFLIYFQGTGAADDSGLPNDRFFAVRPEGSVSTLKIQRTERGDSAVYLCASSRTSGRADNEQFFGPGTRLTVL.

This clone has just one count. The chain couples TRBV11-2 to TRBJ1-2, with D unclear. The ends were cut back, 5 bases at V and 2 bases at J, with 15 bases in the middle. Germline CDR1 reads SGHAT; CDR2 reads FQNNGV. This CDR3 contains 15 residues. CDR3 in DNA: TGTGCCAGCAGCCCCCGTGGAGCGCTAAACTATGGCTACACCTTC. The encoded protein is CASSPRGALNYGYTF.

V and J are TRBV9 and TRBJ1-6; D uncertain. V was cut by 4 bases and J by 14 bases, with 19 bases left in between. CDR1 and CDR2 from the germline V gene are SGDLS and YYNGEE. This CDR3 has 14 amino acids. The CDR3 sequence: CASSPSSGKLALHF. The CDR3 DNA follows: TGTGCCAGCAGCCCCTCATCCGGGAAGCTTGCCCTCCACTTT. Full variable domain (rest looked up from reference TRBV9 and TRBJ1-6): DSGVTQTPKHLITATGQRVTLRCSPRSGDLSVYWYQQSLDQGLQFLIQYYNGEERAKGNILERFSAQQFPDLHSELNLSSLELGDSALYFCASSPSSGKLALHFGNGTRLTVT.

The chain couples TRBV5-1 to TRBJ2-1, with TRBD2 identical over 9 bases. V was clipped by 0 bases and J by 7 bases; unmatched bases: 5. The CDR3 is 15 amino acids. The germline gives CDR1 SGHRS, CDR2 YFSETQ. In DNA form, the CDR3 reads TGCGCCAGCAGCTTGGTACTAGCGGGCCAGAATGAGCAGTTCTTC. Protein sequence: CASSLVLAGQNEQFF.

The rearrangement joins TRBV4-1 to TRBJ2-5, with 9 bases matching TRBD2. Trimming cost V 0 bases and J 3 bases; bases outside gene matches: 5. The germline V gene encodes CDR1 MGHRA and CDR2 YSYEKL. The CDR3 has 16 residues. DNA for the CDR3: TGCGCCAGCAGCCAAGATCTGATAGCGGGGGAAGAGACCCAGTACTTC. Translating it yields CASSQDLIAGEETQYF.

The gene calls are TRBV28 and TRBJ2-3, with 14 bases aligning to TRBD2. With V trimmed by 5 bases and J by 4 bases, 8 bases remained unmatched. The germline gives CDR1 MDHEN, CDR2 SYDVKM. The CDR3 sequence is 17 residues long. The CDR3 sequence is CASSPEGLAGAADTQYF. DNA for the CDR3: TGTGCCAGCAGTCCTGAGGGACTAGCGGGAGCGGCAGATACGCAGTATTTT.

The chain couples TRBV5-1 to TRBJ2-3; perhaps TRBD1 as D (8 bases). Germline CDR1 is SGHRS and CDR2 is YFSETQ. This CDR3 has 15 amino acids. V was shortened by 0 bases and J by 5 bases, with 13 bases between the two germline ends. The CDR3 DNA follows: TGCGCCAGCAGCTTGGGGACAGGGAGGGGAGATACGCAGTATTTT. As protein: CASSLGTGRGDTQYF.

The CDR3 DNA reads TGCGCCAGCTCAGGGTATTTCCAAGAGACCCAGTACTTC. Translating gives CASSGYFQETQYF. The rearrangement joins TRBV5-1 to TRBJ2-5; weak D call: TRBD1 (5 bases). Germline V gives CDR1 SGHRS, CDR2 YFSETQ. The CDR3 has 13 amino acids. The V gene lost 7 bases and the J gene lost 1 base, with 11 bases spanning the gap.

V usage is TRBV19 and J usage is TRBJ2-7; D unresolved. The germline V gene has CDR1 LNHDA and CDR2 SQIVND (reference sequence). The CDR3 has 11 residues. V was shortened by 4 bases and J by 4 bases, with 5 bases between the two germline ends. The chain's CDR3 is CASSNTYEQYF. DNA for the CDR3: TGTGCCAGTAGTAATACATACGAGCAGTACTTC.

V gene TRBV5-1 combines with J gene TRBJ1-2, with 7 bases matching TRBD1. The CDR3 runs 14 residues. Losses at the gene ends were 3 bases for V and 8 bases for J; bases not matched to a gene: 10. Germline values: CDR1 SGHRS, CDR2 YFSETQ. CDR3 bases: TGCGCCAGCAGCTCTTCGGACAGGAGGGAAGGCTACACCTTC. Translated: CASSSSDRREGYTF.

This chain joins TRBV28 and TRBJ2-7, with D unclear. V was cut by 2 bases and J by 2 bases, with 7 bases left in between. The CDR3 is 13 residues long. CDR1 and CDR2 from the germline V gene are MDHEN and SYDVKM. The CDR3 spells CASSLIVPYEQYF. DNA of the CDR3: TGTGCCAGCAGTTTAATCGTCCCCTACGAGCAGTACTTC.

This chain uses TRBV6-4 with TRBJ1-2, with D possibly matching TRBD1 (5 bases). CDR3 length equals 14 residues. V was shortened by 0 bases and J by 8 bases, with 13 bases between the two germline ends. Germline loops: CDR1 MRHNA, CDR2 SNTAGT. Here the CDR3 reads CASSDSGRGGGYTF. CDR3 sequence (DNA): TGTGCCAGCAGTGACTCGGGAAGGGGTGGCGGCTACACCTTC.

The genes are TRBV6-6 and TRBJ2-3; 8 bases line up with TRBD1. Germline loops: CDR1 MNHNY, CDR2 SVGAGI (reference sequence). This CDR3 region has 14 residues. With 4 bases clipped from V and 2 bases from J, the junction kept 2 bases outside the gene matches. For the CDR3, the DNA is TGTGCCAGCAGTTGGACAGGGCCCACAGATACGCAGTATTTT. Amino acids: CASSWTGPTDTQYF.

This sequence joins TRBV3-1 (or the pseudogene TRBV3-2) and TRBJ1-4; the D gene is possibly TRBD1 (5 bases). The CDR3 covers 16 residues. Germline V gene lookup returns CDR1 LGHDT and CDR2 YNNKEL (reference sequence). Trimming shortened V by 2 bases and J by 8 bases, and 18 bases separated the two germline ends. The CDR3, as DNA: TGTGCCAGCAGCCAACGGGAGGCAGGGAACTTCGAAAAACTGTTTTTT. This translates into CASSQREAGNFEKLFF.

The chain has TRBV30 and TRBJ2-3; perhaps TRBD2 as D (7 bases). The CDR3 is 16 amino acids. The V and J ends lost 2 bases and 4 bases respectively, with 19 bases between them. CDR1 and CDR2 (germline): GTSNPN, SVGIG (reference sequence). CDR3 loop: CAWSWWGAGAADTQYF. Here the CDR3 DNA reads TGTGCCTGGAGTTGGTGGGGGGCGGGAGCGGCAGATACGCAGTATTTT. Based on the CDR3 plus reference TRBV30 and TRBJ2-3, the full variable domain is SQTIHQWPATLVQPVGSPLSLECTVEGTSNPNLYWYRQAAGRGLQLLFYSVGIGQISSEVPQNLSASRPQDRQFILSSKKLLLSDSGFYLCAWSWWGAGAADTQYFGPGTRLTVL.

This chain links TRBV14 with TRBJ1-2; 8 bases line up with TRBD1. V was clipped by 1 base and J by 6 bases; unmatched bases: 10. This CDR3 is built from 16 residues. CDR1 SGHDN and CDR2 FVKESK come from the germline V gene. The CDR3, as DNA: TGTGCCAGCAGCCAAGTTTGGACAGGGAGTACACATGGCTACACCTTC. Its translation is CASSQVWTGSTHGYTF.

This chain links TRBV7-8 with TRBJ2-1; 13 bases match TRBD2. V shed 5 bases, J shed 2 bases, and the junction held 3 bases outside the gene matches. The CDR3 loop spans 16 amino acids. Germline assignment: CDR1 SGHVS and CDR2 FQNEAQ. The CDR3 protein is CASSPGLAGTYNEQFF. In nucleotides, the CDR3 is TGTGCCAGCAGCCCGGGACTAGCGGGAACCTACAATGAGCAGTTCTTC.

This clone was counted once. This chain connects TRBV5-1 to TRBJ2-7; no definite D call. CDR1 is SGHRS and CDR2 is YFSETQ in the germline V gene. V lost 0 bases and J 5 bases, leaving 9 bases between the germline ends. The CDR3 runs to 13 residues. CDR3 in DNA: TGCGCCAGCAGCTTGGGGTCCTCTAACGAGCAGTACTTC. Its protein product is CASSLGSSNEQYF. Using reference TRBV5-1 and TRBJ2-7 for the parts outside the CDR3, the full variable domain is KAGVTQTPRYLIKTRGQQVTLSCSPISGHRSVSWYQQTPGQGLQFLFEYFSETQRNKGNFPGRFSGRQFSNSRSEMNVSTLELGDSALYLCASSLGSSNEQYFGPGTRLTVT.

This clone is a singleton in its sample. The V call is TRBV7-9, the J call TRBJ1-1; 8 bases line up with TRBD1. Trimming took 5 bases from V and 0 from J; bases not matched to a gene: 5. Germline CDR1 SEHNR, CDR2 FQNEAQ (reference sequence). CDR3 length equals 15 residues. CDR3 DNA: TGTGCCAGCAGCCCACAGGGGGGCATGAACACTGAAGCTTTCTTT. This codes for CASSPQGGMNTEAFF.

CDR3 DNA sequence: TGTGCCAGCAGCTTTCAGGGGACAACTAATGAAAAACTGTTTTTT. Translated, it gives CASSFQGTTNEKLFF. The chain is built from TRBV7-2 and TRBJ1-4; D perhaps matches TRBD1 (6 bases). CDR3 length equals 15 residues. V was pared by 3 bases and J by 0 bases, with 8 bases between. Germline lookup yields CDR1 SGHTA and CDR2 FQGNSA.